This TCR beta chain came from a study of T cells in women clearing cervical HPV infection (dated by TCRdb to the late 2010s). In the study overall: The cases were 25 to 30 women with histologically confirmed HPV16-related CIN3 or worse, and 2 of these cases were invasive cancers. The controls were about 25 women whose single incident HPV16 infection cleared within 12 months with no development of precancer or cancer. Blood from cases was collected at the visit where the lesion was first found, while blood from controls was collected once the infection could no longer be detected. For cases, a median interval of roughly 150 days, with an interquartile range of 90 to 200 days, was observed between lesion detection and blood sampling. Since HLA typing was available for only a few women, HLA type could not be ruled out as a confounder. This exploratory proof-of-principle case-control study, nested within the Guanacaste HPV Natural History Study in Costa Rica, compared TCR repertoires among women with different cervical HPV16 outcomes. Cases and controls were matched on age within five years and on year of sample collection. Median age was 34 years in cases versus around 37 in controls, and baseline characteristics did not differ significantly. The parent cohort enrolled 10,000 or so women aged 18 or older in Guanacaste, Costa Rica, during about 1992 to 1994 and followed them for around 7 years. Quality controls consisted of five blinded duplicates per group, for a total of approximately 60 samples made up of about 50 participants and some 10 replicates. Results and caveats for the whole study, not just this receptor: Because the number of T cells per sample was unknown, the richness differences could reflect varying T-cell content rather than repertoire biology. Cases were distinguished from controls with an estimated AUC of over 0.75 by random forest classifiers combining richness and V gene abundances. TCR repertoire richness was significantly higher in CIN3+ cases than in controls across sequencing depths, while evenness did not differ. TRBV6-7 relative abundance was lower in cases than in controls (approximately 0.11% versus 0.16%; Bonferroni P = 0.0008). The cross-sectional design could not show whether the associations came before the infection or were a result of it, and neither effector/memory subsets nor HPV-specific T cells were isolated.

As concerns this clone: Its antigen remains unidentified. The read stops 3 residues short of the end of the CDR3; the missing end is completed from the germline J gene.

Every participant had a single incident cervical HPV16 infection, and prevalent HPV16 infections were excluded. Cervical HPV DNA was detected by MY09/MY11 PCR and genotyped by dot-blot hybridization. Fifteen mL of heparinized blood were centrifuged, and the buffy coat was aliquoted, frozen at -30°C, then stored at -80°C. QIAGEN kits were used to extract genomic DNA from buffy coat specimens. TCR beta CDR3 regions were amplified by multiplex PCR from an average of roughly 1,300 ng genomic DNA per sample using the immunoSEQ assay. Primer bias was corrected in the assay by using a complete synthetic TCR repertoire to establish an amplification baseline. The amplicons were sequenced on the Illumina platform. In the original analysis: Sequences were error-corrected by clustering with frequency ratios and a modified nearest-neighbor algorithm, then analyzed in the immunoSEQ Analyzer with IMGT gene definitions. At each rarefaction depth, TCR richness and evenness were averaged across 20 rarefaction repeats, and any sample with fewer sequences than the depth was left out. Wilcoxon rank sum tests with FDR correction were used to compare V, D and J gene relative abundances between the groups. For the blinded duplicates, the intraclass correlation was roughly 96% for TCR richness and averaged roughly 75% across about 64 gene segments. TCRdb took over this immuneACCESS table, retaining in-frame rearrangements with V and J assigned. Such tables are incomplete; in checked studies, under half of the missing clones stem from an unresolved V gene, and the remainder is unexplained. That table furnishes V, J and clone size, whereas the DNA furnished D and trimming. The sample table holds fewer than 35,000 clones. The top ten constitute about 4.4% of the sample.

From a lookup of the germline V gene (reference sequence), CDR1 and CDR2 are PRHDT and FYEKMQ. Including the terminal cysteine and phenylalanine, the CDR3 comprises 18 residues. The CDR3 was read in part: 45 bases, with the frame set at base 1. This receptor was taken from a woman between 18 and 70 years old with a cervical HPV16 infection that either progressed to CIN3+ or cleared (not recorded which). Sequences were obtained from blood buffy coat. The V and J genes are TRBV13 and TRBJ2-3; the central 12 bases match TRBD2. CDR3 region: CASSPRLAGVFQEETQYF. The CDR3 DNA, read in part, is TGTGCCAGCAGCCCGAGACTAGCGGGAGTGTTTCAGGAAGAGACG.